This T cell receptor beta chain is drawn from a study of breast tumors, draining lymph nodes, adjacent tissues. Study-wide results and caveats: The data were judged consistent with most tumor T cells coming from lymph node and expanding in tumor. That most tumor T cells come from lymph nodes remained unproven.

One entry per CDR3 protein, called by TCRdb with MiXCR from the multiplex PCR reads. The table has 200,000 to 250,000 distinct CDR3 sequences, roughly 30% seen once; the top ten hold more than 1.3%. The lymph nodes were axillary draining lymph nodes from breast cancer patients. The CDR3 has 12 residues. Germline CDR1 is GTSNPN and CDR2 is SVGIG (reference sequence). The ends were cut back, 4 bases at V and 4 bases at J, with 10 bases in the middle. This clonotype was counted ten times or more. The antigen is not known. The sequence was obtained from a female donor with breast cancer. Some clones in this sample may be carry-over from other donors' samples. The V call is TRBV30, the J call TRBJ2-5; possible D gene TRBD1, 6 bases. Specimen: axillary lymph node tissue. Written as DNA, the CDR3 is TGTGCCTGGACCAGGGGCGCAGAGACCCAGTACTTC. Amino acids: CAWTRGAETQYF.